The rows below give T cell receptor beta chains drawn from one sample of a study of cytomegalovirus exposure and HLA in healthy donors. The repertoire was sequenced with immunoSEQ multiplex PCR; TCRdb's copy has only in-frame clones and lacks some. The sample consists of more than 95,000 clones, 77% of them appearing once. The sequencing sample was made of PBMCs. All receptors derive from a woman in her 40s in good health and CMV-seropositive. Each CDR3 is given with its conserved first and last residue. The D gene is left open where the match is weak. Clone size, where shown, is once, few, many, or a class for clones that have expanded.

>TRBV11-2|.|TRBJ2-7|TRBD2
TGTGCCAGCAGACGTGGTAGCGGGAGGGGAAGATACGAGCAGTACTTC
CASRRGSGRGRYEQYF
>TRBV6-5|.|TRBJ1-5|.
TGTGCCAGCAGTAGCATGGCGGGCAATCAGCCCCAGCATTTT
CASSSMAGNQPQHF
>TRBV19|.|TRBJ2-5|TRBD1
TGTGCCAGTAGTACGACAGGGGGACGGGAGGCCCAGTACTTC
CASSTTGGREAQYF
>TRBV18|.|TRBJ2-7|.
TGTGCCAGCTCACCGGACAGCTACGAGCAGTACTTC
CASSPDSYEQYF
>TRBV27|.|TRBJ1-1|.
TGTGCCAGCAGTTTAAAATATCTGAGGGGGTTGAACACTGAAGCTTTCTTT
CASSLKYLRGLNTEAFF
>TRBV7-9|.|TRBJ2-1|.
TGTGCCAGCAGCTTAGATACAGGGTTCTACAATGAGCAGTTCTTC
CASSLDTGFYNEQFF
>TRBV7-3|.|TRBJ2-3|.
TGTGCCAGCAGCTTAAGGGGGGGGGCCGATACGCAGTATTTT
CASSLRGGADTQYF
>TRBV28|few|TRBJ1-4|.
TGTGCCAGCAACCAGGGGATGAGTGAAAAACTGTTTTTT
CASNQGMSEKLFF
>TRBV2|once|TRBJ2-5|TRBD2
TGTGCCAGCAGGGGCGGGGGGGCCTTGGAGACCCAGTACTTC
CASRGGGALETQYF
>TRBV7-6|.|TRBJ2-2|TRBD1
TGTGCCAGCAGCTCCCGCTCCGGGACAGGTGTACCCGGGGAGCTGTTTTTT
CASSSRSGTGVPGELFF
>TRBV6-1|.|TRBJ2-3|TRBD1
TGTGCCAGCAGTAGCCGGGACAGGGCCACAGATACGCAGTATTTT
CASSSRDRATDTQYF
>TRBV7-9|few|TRBJ1-2|TRBD1
TGTGCCAGCAGCCAACTACCGGACAGGGAGAGGGGCTACACCTTC
CASSQLPDRERGYTF
>TRBV4-3|few|TRBJ1-2|TRBD1
TGCGCCAGCAGCCCATCACGCCACTATACAGGGGGCTATGGCTACACCTTC
CASSPSRHYTGGYGYTF
>TRBV11-2|.|TRBJ2-4|.
TGTGCCAGCAGCTTAGACGAGGGCGTCACATACAAAAACATTCAGTACTTC
CASSLDEGVTYKNIQYF
>TRBV15|.|TRBJ2-3|.
TGTGCCACCAGCAGAGCTCAGATACCAGATACGCAGTATTTT
CATSRAQIPDTQYF
>TRBV6-5|.|TRBJ2-1|.
TGTGCCAGCAGTTACCGGAGAGCGGGGACAAATGAGCAGTTCTTC
CASSYRRAGTNEQFF
>TRBV19|.|TRBJ1-5|TRBD1
TGTGCCAGTAGTATCCTACAGGGGGTGAATCAGCCCCAGCATTTT
CASSILQGVNQPQHF
>TRBV7-2|few|TRBJ2-2|.
TGTGCCAGCAGCCTCGCCCTCGGGGACACCGGGGAGCTGTTTTTT
CASSLALGDTGELFF
>TRBV28|few|TRBJ2-1|TRBD2
TGTGCCAGCAGTTTAGTATCCCCGGAGACTAGCCAGCACAATGAGCAGTTCTTC
CASSLVSPETSQHNEQFF
>TRBV12-5|.|TRBJ2-4|TRBD2
TGTGCTAGTGGTTTGGTACTAGCGGGAGCTGCCCGTATAGCCAAAAACATTCAGTACTTC
CASGLVLAGAARIAKNIQYF
>TRBV10-2|.|TRBJ2-7|TRBD2
TGCGCCAGCGCCCGGGGGGAAAGTAACGAGCAGTACTTC
CASARGESNEQYF
>TRBV12-5|.|TRBJ1-4|TRBD1
TGTGCTAGTGGTTTTAGGACAGGGAGAGGAGAAAAACTGTTTTTT
CASGFRTGRGEKLFF
>TRBV28|.|TRBJ1-2|.
TGTGCCAGCAGCCCCCCCGACAGAACTAACTATGGCTACACCTTC
CASSPPDRTNYGYTF